This is a list of T cell receptor beta chains from one sample in a study of T cell therapy after organ transplantation. The protocol was immunoSEQ multiplex PCR, while the TCRdb copy is restricted to in-frame clones and leaves out a portion. Here the sample spans 51,000 or so clones, less than 95% being singletons. Antigens of these TCRs are unknown. The source material was CD8+ T cells from blood, sampled before autologous CMV-specific T cell therapy. These receptors were collected from a human patient who had received a solid organ transplant and had CMV disease. The CDR3 runs from the conserved cysteine through the conserved F or W. The order of the fields is V gene, clone size, D gene, J gene, CDR3 protein, CDR3 DNA. A D gene is named only where the DNA matches it firmly. The size field is filled for only some rows; it gives once, few, many or a size class.

>TRBV29-1|.|.|TRBJ2-7
CSAYTSQGYEQYF
TGCAGCGCCTATACCTCACAGGGCTACGAGCAGTACTTC
>TRBV10-3|.|.|TRBJ2-7
CAISDSYEQYF
TGTGCCATCAGTGACTCCTACGAGCAGTACTTC
>TRBV27|.|.|TRBJ2-2
CASSWGGELFF
TGTGCCAGCAGTTGGGGCGGGGAGCTGTTTTTT
>TRBV29-1|.|.|TRBJ2-3
CSVESERAATDTQYF
TGCAGCGTTGAATCCGAGAGAGCGGCCACAGATACGCAGTATTTT
>TRBV29-1|.|TRBD1|TRBJ1-2
CSASDRASLINYGYTF
TGCAGCGCATCTGACAGGGCGTCTCTTATCAACTATGGCTACACCTTC
>TRBV4-2|.|.|TRBJ2-1
CASSLGGPADNEQFF
TGTGCCAGCAGCCTCGGAGGGCCCGCCGACAATGAGCAGTTCTTC
>TRBV2|.|.|TRBJ1-1
CASSEALVRAEAFF
TGTGCCAGCAGTGAAGCTTTGGTGAGGGCTGAAGCTTTCTTT
>TRBV14|.|.|TRBJ2-1
CASSQVSVGGEQFF
TGTGCCAGCAGCCAAGTTTCGGTCGGTGGCGAGCAGTTCTTC
>TRBV5-6|once|.|TRBJ1-1
CASSSPQTENTEAFF
TGTGCCAGCAGCTCACCACAGACAGAAAACACTGAAGCTTTCTTT
>TRBV6-4|.|.|TRBJ1-5
CASSADSNQPQHF
TGTGCCAGCAGTGCGGACAGCAATCAGCCCCAGCATTTT
>TRBV4-1|.|.|TRBJ2-1
CASSQDKNEQFF
TGCGCCAGCAGCCAAGATAAAAATGAGCAGTTCTTC
>TRBV11-3|.|.|TRBJ2-3
CASSLERLAPDTQYF
TGTGCCAGCAGCTTAGAACGGCTAGCGCCAGATACGCAGTATTTT
>TRBV5-6|.|TRBD1|TRBJ2-3
CASRTETGGLTDTQYF
TGTGCCAGCAGAACTGAAACAGGGGGGCTAACAGATACGCAGTATTTT
>TRBV7-3|once|.|TRBJ2-3
CASSLMRRGRTDTQYF
TGTGCCAGCAGCTTAATGAGGCGGGGCCGCACAGATACGCAGTATTTT
>TRBV27|.|.|TRBJ2-1
CASSLLGDEQFF
TGTGCCAGCAGTTTACTCGGGGATGAGCAGTTCTTC
>TRBV5-1|.|TRBD2|TRBJ2-4
CASSWGRAGVGNIQYF
TGCGCCAGCAGCTGGGGCAGGGCGGGGGTAGGAAACATTCAGTACTTC
>TRBV7-2|.|.|TRBJ1-2
CASGASGRTAGQAYGYTF
TGTGCCAGCGGAGCTTCGGGACGGACCGCCGGACAAGCCTATGGCTACACCTTC
>TRBV18|.|.|TRBJ2-1
CASSPRASDRPYNEQFF
TGTGCCAGCTCACCACGAGCCTCAGACCGCCCCTACAATGAGCAGTTCTTC
>TRBV11-2|.|.|TRBJ2-7
CASSLTGGEQYF
TGTGCCAGCAGCTTGACAGGCGGCGAGCAGTACTTC
>TRBV9|.|TRBD1|TRBJ1-5
CASSTHPGGGQGEAQHF
TGTGCCAGCAGCACCCATCCCGGTGGCGGACAGGGGGAGGCCCAGCATTTT
>TRBV25-1|.|.|TRBJ1-2
CARKKVGSSWIPNYGYTF
TGTGCCAGGAAGAAGGTAGGGTCAAGCTGGATTCCTAACTATGGCTACACCTTC
>TRBV11-3|.|.|TRBJ1-2
CASSKSGDGYTF
TGTGCCAGCAGCAAGTCGGGGGATGGCTACACCTTC
>TRBV4-2|.|.|TRBJ2-3
CASSPGFRGRVPTDTQYF
TGTGCCAGCAGCCCCGGGTTTCGGGGGCGCGTCCCCACAGATACGCAGTATTTT
>TRBV15|.|TRBD1|TRBJ2-5
CATSPRDRGETQYF
TGTGCCACCAGCCCCCGGGACAGGGGAGAGACCCAGTACTTC
>TRBV13|.|.|TRBJ1-1
CASSPEAPEAFF
TGTGCCAGCAGCCCGGAGGCCCCTGAAGCTTTCTTT
>TRBV11-2|.|.|TRBJ2-7
CASSPSVYIYYEQYF
TGTGCCAGCAGCCCGAGTGTGTACATCTACTACGAGCAGTACTTC
>TRBV19|once|TRBD1|TRBJ1-2
CASSMERGQTYGYTF
TGTGCCAGTAGTATGGAGAGGGGACAGACCTATGGCTACACCTTC
>TRBV6-5|.|.|TRBJ1-4
CASSPGPLNEKLFF
TGTGCCAGCAGCCCGGGACCGCTTAATGAAAAACTGTTTTTT
>TRBV9|.|TRBD1|TRBJ1-5
CASSAQGGNQPQHF
TGTGCCAGCAGCGCACAGGGGGGGAATCAGCCCCAGCATTTT
>TRBV13|.|.|TRBJ1-4
CASSSAGQKTLNNEKLFF
TGTGCCAGCAGCTCAGCGGGGCAGAAAACTCTGAATAATGAAAAACTGTTTTTT
>TRBV9|.|.|TRBJ2-1
CASSVGSGSYNEQFF
TGTGCCAGCAGCGTAGGGAGCGGTTCCTACAATGAGCAGTTCTTC
>TRBV25-1|.|.|TRBJ1-1
CASSLNTEAFF
TGTGCCAGCAGTCTCAACACTGAAGCTTTCTTT
>TRBV6-5|.|.|TRBJ2-1
CASSYPQHNEQFF
TGTGCCAGCAGTTACCCCCAACACAATGAGCAGTTCTTC
>TRBV5-1|.|.|TRBJ1-1
CASSLGGLDTEAFF
TGCGCCAGCAGCTTGGGAGGGTTGGACACTGAAGCTTTCTTT
>TRBV4-1|.|.|TRBJ2-1
CASSQDQGLYNEQFF
TGCGCCAGCAGCCAAGATCAAGGACTCTACAATGAGCAGTTCTTC
>TRBV19|.|.|TRBJ2-7
CASRASGGSSYEQYF
TGTGCCAGTAGGGCATCAGGGGGGAGCTCCTACGAGCAGTACTTC
>TRBV7-9|once|TRBD2|TRBJ2-1
CASSPGGASGGVYNEQFF
TGTGCCAGCAGCCCCGGCGGGGCTAGCGGGGGGGTTTACAATGAGCAGTTCTTC
>TRBV18|.|.|TRBJ1-2
CASDYYNGLLYGYTF
TGTGCCAGCGACTACTACAACGGGCTCCTCTATGGCTACACCTTC
>TRBV5-4|.|.|TRBJ1-2
CASSLLEAYGYTF
TGTGCCAGCAGCCTGTTGGAGGCCTATGGCTACACCTTC
>TRBV6-6|.|.|TRBJ2-1
CASRTKAVYNEQFF
TGTGCCAGCAGAACGAAGGCGGTCTACAATGAGCAGTTCTTC
>TRBV15|.|TRBD2|TRBJ2-5
CATSRALAGGLQETQYF
TGTGCCACCAGCAGAGCACTAGCGGGAGGGCTACAAGAGACCCAGTACTTC
>TRBV19|.|.|TRBJ2-1
CASGFGGGAFYNEQFF
TGTGCCAGTGGGTTCGGTGGGGGGGCTTTCTACAATGAGCAGTTCTTC
>TRBV27|once|.|TRBJ1-2
CASSLRANYGYTF
TGTGCCAGCAGTTTAAGGGCGAACTATGGCTACACCTTC
>TRBV14|.|TRBD2|TRBJ2-5
CASSPGTSEETQYF
TGTGCCAGCAGCCCGGGGACTAGCGAAGAGACCCAGTACTTC
>TRBV13|.|.|TRBJ2-7
CASSSPWEDSYEQYF
TGTGCCAGCAGCTCTCCTTGGGAGGACTCCTACGAGCAGTACTTC
>TRBV11-2|.|TRBD1|TRBJ2-3
CASSLRDRVPGTDTQYF
TGTGCCAGCAGCTTACGGGACAGGGTTCCTGGCACAGATACGCAGTATTTT
>TRBV6-5|.|.|TRBJ2-1
CASSPPGDEQFF
TGTGCCAGCAGCCCCCCGGGGGATGAGCAGTTCTTC
>TRBV5-4|.|.|TRBJ2-7
CASSFNIEEGIPDPYEQYF
TGTGCCAGCAGCTTCAACATCGAGGAGGGGATCCCCGATCCGTACGAGCAGTACTTC
>TRBV5-6|.|.|TRBJ1-1
CASSLGQEGWDTEAFF
TGTGCCAGCAGCTTGGGTCAGGAGGGGTGGGACACTGAAGCTTTCTTT
>TRBV19|.|.|TRBJ2-7
CASSIVGFSYEQYF
TGTGCCAGTAGTATAGTCGGGTTCTCCTACGAGCAGTACTTC
>TRBV6-5|.|TRBD2|TRBJ2-5
CASSTLAGTGETQYF
TGTGCCAGCAGTACTTTAGCGGGGACGGGAGAGACCCAGTACTTC
>TRBV6-5|.|TRBD1|TRBJ2-7
CASSSTGYEQYF
TGTGCCAGCAGTTCGACAGGGTACGAGCAGTACTTC
>TRBV7-9|.|.|TRBJ2-7
CASSLRGDPYEQYF
TGTGCCAGCAGCTTACGAGGGGACCCCTACGAGCAGTACTTC
>TRBV6-5|.|.|TRBJ2-7
CASSSADTYLYEQYF
TGTGCCAGCAGTTCAGCGGACACATACCTCTACGAGCAGTACTTC